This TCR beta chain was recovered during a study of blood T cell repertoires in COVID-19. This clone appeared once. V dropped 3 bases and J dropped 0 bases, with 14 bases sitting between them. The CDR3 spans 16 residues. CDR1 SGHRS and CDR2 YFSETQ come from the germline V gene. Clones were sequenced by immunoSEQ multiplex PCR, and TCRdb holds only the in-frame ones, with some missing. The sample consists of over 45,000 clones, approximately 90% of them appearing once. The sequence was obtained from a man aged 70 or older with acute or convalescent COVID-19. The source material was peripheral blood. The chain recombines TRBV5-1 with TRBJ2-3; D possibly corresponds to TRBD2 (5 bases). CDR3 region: CASSWPIATSTDTQYF. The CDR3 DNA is TGCGCCAGCAGCTGGCCCATAGCGACTAGCACAGATACGCAGTATTTT.